The 20 T cell receptor beta chains below all came from one sample that was sequenced in a study of T cell responses to AZD1222 COVID-19 vaccine. Profiled with immunoSEQ multiplex PCR; TCRdb holds only in-frame clones, not every one. The sample consists of roughly 200,000 clones, 85% to 95% of them appearing once. The sequencing used peripheral blood, collected 28 days after the second dose of the MenACWY control vaccine. Receptors originate from an adult who received the MenACWY meningococcal vaccine as a control.

This chain links TRBV7-2 with TRBJ2-1; 7 bases agree with TRBD2. Germline V lookup: CDR1 SGHTA, CDR2 FQGNSA. The CDR3 runs to 15 residues. J was trimmed by 0 bases and V by 5 bases; bases with no gene match: 4. CDR3 nucleotide sequence: TGTGCCAGCAGCGGCGCTAGCGGCTCCTACAATGAGCAGTTCTTC. The encoded protein is CASSGASGSYNEQFF.

In nucleotides, the CDR3 is TGTGCCAGCAGTCACAACGGGGGGCTTCACTATGGCTACACCTTC. This encodes CASSHNGGLHYGYTF. V gene TRBV28 combines with J gene TRBJ1-2, with D possibly being TRBD1 (6 bases). Trimming removed 5 bases from V and 3 bases from J, with 16 bases in between. This CDR3 is 15 amino acids long. In germline, CDR1 is MDHEN, CDR2 SYDVKM.

The chain joins TRBV27 to TRBJ1-6, with D uncertain. Germline CDR1 reads MNHEY; CDR2 reads SMNVEV (reference sequence). The germline V and J ends were trimmed by 3 bases and 10 bases, with 10 bases remaining between them. The CDR3 spans 13 residues. The CDR3 here is CASSFDLWSPLHF. As DNA, the CDR3 is TGTGCCAGCAGTTTTGATCTCTGGTCACCCCTCCACTTT.

This CDR3 reads CASSLGRNRQPQHF. The CDR3 DNA reads TGTGCCAGCAGCTTAGGCCGAAATCGTCAGCCCCAGCATTTT. The chain combines TRBV7-2 with TRBJ1-5; unclear D gene. Germline V gene data show CDR1 as SGHTA and CDR2 as FQGNSA. Trimming pared 1 base from V and 6 bases from J, leaving 10 bases between. CDR3 length: 14 amino acids.

The chain employs TRBV7-2 and TRBJ1-5; D is unresolved. The V gene's germline CDR1 is SGHTA and CDR2 FQGNSA. This CDR3 contains 13 residues. Trimming stripped 5 bases from V and 3 bases from J, with 8 bases between. The CDR3 loop reads CASSPGVNQPQHF. CDR3 sequence (DNA): TGTGCCAGCAGCCCGGGTGTCAATCAGCCCCAGCATTTT.

The J gene is TRBJ2-7, the V gene TRBV28, with 8 bases that match TRBD1. Germline loops: CDR1 MDHEN, CDR2 SYDVKM. The CDR3 is 15 residues long. Trimming cost V 6 bases and J 4 bases; bases outside gene matches: 11. Here the CDR3 reads CASRSRTGYRYEQYF. CDR3 DNA: TGTGCCAGCAGGTCCAGGACAGGGTATAGGTACGAGCAGTACTTC.

CDR3 in amino acids: CASFIGQGGMNTEAFF. The CDR3 DNA reads TGTGCCAGCTTTATTGGACAGGGGGGCATGAACACTGAAGCTTTCTTT. The V call is TRBV18, the J call TRBJ1-1; TRBD1 aligns across 10 bases. The J segment lost 0 bases and the V segment lost 7 bases, leaving 8 bases of the junction unmatched. This CDR3 spans 16 amino acids. Germline assignment: CDR1 KGHSH and CDR2 LQKENI. Full variable domain (rest looked up from reference TRBV18 and TRBJ1-1): NAGVMQNPRHLVRRRGQEARLRCSPMKGHSHVYWYRQLPEEGLKFMVYLQKENIIDESGMPKERFSAEFPKEGPSILRIQQVVRGDSAAYFCASFIGQGGMNTEAFFGQGTRLTVV.

This sequence joins TRBV19 and TRBJ1-2; 8 positions match TRBD1. J lost 3 bases, V lost 5 bases, and 5 bases had no gene match. CDR1 and CDR2 (germline): LNHDA, SQIVND (reference sequence). The CDR3 totals 14 residues. Here the CDR3 reads CASSGQGTYYGYTF. The CDR3 nucleotides read TGTGCCAGTAGTGGACAGGGAACGTACTATGGCTACACCTTC.

The table lists this clone with a few counts. The rearrangement uses TRBV12-3 or TRBV12-4 and TRBJ1-5, with D tentatively TRBD1 (5 bases). The CDR3 runs 13 residues. Trimming stripped 5 bases from V and 7 bases from J, with 12 bases between. Here the CDR3 DNA reads TGTGCCAGCAGTCTCGGGGGAAGCCAGCCCCAGCATTTT. Translating gives CASSLGGSQPQHF.

In this sample, this clone turned up a few times. This chain uses TRBV11-3 with TRBJ2-7; the D gene is possibly TRBD1 (5 bases). The germline V gene encodes CDR1 SGHNT and CDR2 YENEEA. V gave up 4 bases and J gave up 1 base, with 8 bases separating them. This CDR3 is built from 13 residues. CDR3 nucleotide sequence: TGTGCCAGCAGCTACAGGTTTTCCTACGAGCAGTACTTC. Its protein is CASSYRFSYEQYF.

The rearrangement links TRBV14 to TRBJ1-2, with D perhaps matching TRBD1 (5 bases). This CDR3 is 14 amino acids long. Germline V gene lookup returns CDR1 SGHDN and CDR2 FVKESK. The germline V and J ends were trimmed by 3 bases and 4 bases, with 12 bases remaining between them. In nucleotides, the CDR3 is TGTGCCAGCAGCCATCCCGGGACGGTCTATGGCTACACCTTC. Translated: CASSHPGTVYGYTF.

Remarks on this clone: One end of the junction is discordant with germline, which a read error may explain. The chain has TRBV7-7 and TRBJ2-5, with TRBD2 as a possible D gene (6 bases). The germline CDR1 and CDR2 sequences are SSHAT and FNYEAQ (reference sequence). There are 13 residues in the CDR3. This chain's CDR3 is CASSAGNRDSQYF. The CDR3 nucleotides read TGTGCCAGCAGCGCAGGAAACCGGGACTCCCAATACTTC.

V and J are TRBV6-5 and TRBJ2-7; TRBD1 aligns across 9 bases. The trim removed 6 bases at V and 4 bases at J, leaving 10 bases unmatched. Per germline, CDR1 MNHEY and CDR2 SVGAGI. The CDR3 spans 15 residues. The CDR3 protein is CASRASGTGSYEQYF. The CDR3 DNA sequence: TGTGCCAGCAGGGCTTCCGGGACAGGGTCATACGAGCAGTACTTC.

This clone was found once. The chain is built from TRBV2 and TRBJ1-2; D not certain. V gave up 7 bases and J gave up 0 bases, with 9 bases separating them. There are 13 residues in the CDR3. Germline V gene sequence: CDR1 SNHLY, CDR2 FYNNEI. CDR3 protein: CASTLTANYGYTF. As DNA, the CDR3 is TGTGCCAGCACACTGACCGCTAACTATGGCTACACCTTC.

CDR3 in DNA: TGTGCCAGCTCACCAACCGCCCAAGATACGCAGTATTTT. Translating it yields CASSPTAQDTQYF. The V call is TRBV18, the J call TRBJ2-3; D unresolved. CDR1 is KGHSH, CDR2 LQKENI, per germline. With 2 bases removed from V and 5 bases from J, the gap between germline ends came to 8 bases. The CDR3 consists of 13 residues.

In DNA, the CDR3 is TGCGCCAGCAGCTTGGTAGTTGAGGGGAACACTGAAGCTTTCTTT. Protein: CASSLVVEGNTEAFF. The chain recombines TRBV5-1 with TRBJ1-1; no definite D call. Trimming pared 0 bases from V and 1 base from J, leaving 10 bases between. Germline CDR1 and CDR2: SGHRS and YFSETQ. CDR3 length: 15 amino acids.

This chain connects TRBV11-3 to TRBJ2-7, with 13 bases lining up with TRBD2. From germline, CDR1 is SGHNT and CDR2 YENEEA. Germline trimming cut 6 bases from V and 2 bases from J; bases unmatched to any gene: 4. CDR3 length: 15 amino acids. The CDR3: CASSHGLAGAYEQYF. The CDR3 DNA sequence: TGTGCCAGCAGTCATGGACTAGCGGGGGCCTACGAGCAGTACTTC.

The gene calls are TRBV30 and TRBJ1-2; possibly TRBD1 for D (6 bases). This CDR3 comprises 13 residues. In germline, CDR1 is GTSNPN, CDR2 SVGIG (reference sequence). V lost 3 bases and J lost 8, with 16 bases in between. DNA of the CDR3: TGTGCCTGGAGCCCGGGGAGGGGGGAAGGCTACACCTTC. As protein: CAWSPGRGEGYTF.

The chain has TRBV12-3 or TRBV12-4 and TRBJ1-1; D uncertain. There are 13 residues in the CDR3. Trimming cost V 5 bases and J 2 bases, with 9 bases left between them. CDR3 amino acids: CASSPTGNTEAFF. Here the CDR3 DNA reads TGTGCCAGCAGTCCGACGGGAAACACTGAAGCTTTCTTT.

CDR3 sequence: CASSQAENTEAFF. The CDR3 nucleotides are TGTGCCAGCAGTCAAGCAGAAAACACTGAAGCTTTCTTT. The V gene is TRBV6-4, the J gene TRBJ1-1; no reliable D call. Looked up from germline, CDR1 is MRHNA and CDR2 is SNTAGT. The length of the CDR3 is 13 residues. The ends were cut back, 5 bases at V and 2 bases at J, with 9 bases in the middle.